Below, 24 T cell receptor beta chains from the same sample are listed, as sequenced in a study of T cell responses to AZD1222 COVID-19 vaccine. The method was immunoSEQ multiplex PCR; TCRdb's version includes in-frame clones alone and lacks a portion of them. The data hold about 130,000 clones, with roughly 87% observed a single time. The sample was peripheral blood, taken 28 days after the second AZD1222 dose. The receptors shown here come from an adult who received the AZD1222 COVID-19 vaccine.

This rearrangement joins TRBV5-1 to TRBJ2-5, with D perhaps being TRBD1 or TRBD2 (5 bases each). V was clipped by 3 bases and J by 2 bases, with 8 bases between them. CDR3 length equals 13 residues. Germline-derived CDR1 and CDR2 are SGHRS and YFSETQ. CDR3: CASSWDGQETQYF. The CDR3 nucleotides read TGCGCCAGCAGCTGGGACGGTCAAGAGACCCAGTACTTC.

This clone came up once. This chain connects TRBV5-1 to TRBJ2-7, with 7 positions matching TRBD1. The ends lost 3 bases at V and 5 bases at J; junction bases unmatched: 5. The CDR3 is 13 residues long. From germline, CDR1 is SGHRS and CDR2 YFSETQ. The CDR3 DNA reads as TGCGCCAGCAGCTGGGACAGCGTCGACGAGCAGTACTTC. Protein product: CASSWDSVDEQYF.

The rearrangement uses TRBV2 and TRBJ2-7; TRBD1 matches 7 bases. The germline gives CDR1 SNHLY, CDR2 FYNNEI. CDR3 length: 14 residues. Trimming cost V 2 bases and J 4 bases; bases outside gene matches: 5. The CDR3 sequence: CASSENRDSYEQYF. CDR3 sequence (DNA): TGTGCCAGCAGTGAAAACCGGGACAGTTACGAGCAGTACTTC. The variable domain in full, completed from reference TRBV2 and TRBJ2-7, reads EPEVTQTPSHQVTQMGQEVILRCVPISNHLYFYWYRQILGQKVEFLVSFYNNEISEKSEIFDDQFSVERPDGSNFTLKIRSTKLEDSAMYFCASSENRDSYEQYFGPGTRLTVT.

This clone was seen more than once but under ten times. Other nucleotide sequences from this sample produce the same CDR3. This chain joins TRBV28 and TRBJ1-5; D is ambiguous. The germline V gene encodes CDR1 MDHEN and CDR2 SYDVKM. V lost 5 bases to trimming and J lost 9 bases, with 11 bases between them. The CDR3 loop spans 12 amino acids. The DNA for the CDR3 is TGTGCCAGCAGTCTCCCCCGGGGGCCCCAGCATTTT. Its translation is CASSLPRGPQHF.

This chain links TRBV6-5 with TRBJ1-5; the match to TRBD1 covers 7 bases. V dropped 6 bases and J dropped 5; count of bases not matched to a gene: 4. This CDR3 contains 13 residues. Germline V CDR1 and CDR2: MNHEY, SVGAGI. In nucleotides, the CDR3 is TGTGCCAGCAGCACAGGGGTATATCAGCCCCAGCATTTT. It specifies CASSTGVYQPQHF.

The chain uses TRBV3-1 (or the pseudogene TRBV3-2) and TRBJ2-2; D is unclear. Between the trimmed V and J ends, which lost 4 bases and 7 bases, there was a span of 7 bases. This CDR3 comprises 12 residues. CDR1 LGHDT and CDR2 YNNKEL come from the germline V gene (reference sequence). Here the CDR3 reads CASSPQSGELFF. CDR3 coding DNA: TGTGCCAGCAGCCCCCAGAGCGGGGAGCTGTTTTTT.

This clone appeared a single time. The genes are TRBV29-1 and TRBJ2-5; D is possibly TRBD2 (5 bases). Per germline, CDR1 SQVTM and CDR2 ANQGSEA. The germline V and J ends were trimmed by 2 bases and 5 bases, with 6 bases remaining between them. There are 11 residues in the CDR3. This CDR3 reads CSVERGETQYF. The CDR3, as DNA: TGCAGCGTTGAAAGAGGGGAGACCCAGTACTTC.

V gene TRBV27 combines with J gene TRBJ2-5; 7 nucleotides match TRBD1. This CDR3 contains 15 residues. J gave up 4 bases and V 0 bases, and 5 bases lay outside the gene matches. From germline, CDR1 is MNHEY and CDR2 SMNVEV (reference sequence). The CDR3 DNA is TGTGCCAGCAGTTTATCTCGACAGGGCGGAGAGACCCAGTACTTC. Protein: CASSLSRQGGETQYF.

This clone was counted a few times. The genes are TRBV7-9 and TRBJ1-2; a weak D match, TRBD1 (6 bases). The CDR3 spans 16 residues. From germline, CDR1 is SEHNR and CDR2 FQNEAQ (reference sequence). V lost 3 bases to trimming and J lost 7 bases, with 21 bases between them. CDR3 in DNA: TGTGCCAGCAGCTTTATTCCGGGCCCAGGGGCGAGTGGCTACACCTTC. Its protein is CASSFIPGPGASGYTF.

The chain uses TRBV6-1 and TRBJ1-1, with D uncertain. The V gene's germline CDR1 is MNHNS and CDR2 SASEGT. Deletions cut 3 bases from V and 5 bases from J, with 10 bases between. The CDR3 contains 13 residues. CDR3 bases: TGTGCCAGCAGTGAGGTACAGCTGACTGAAGCTTTCTTT. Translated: CASSEVQLTEAFF.

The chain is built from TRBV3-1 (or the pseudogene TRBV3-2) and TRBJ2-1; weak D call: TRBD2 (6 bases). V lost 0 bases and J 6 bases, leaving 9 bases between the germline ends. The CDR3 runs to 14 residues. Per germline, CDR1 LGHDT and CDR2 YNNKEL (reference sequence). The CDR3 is CASSQDDSGNEQFF. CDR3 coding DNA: TGTGCCAGCAGCCAAGATGATAGCGGCAATGAGCAGTTCTTC.

The CDR3 nucleotides are TGTGCCAGCAGCTTTGGCGCTACCCTTGAAGATACGCAGTATTTT. This translates into CASSFGATLEDTQYF. The rearrangement links TRBV7-2 to TRBJ2-3; D is unclear. The germline gives CDR1 SGHTA, CDR2 FQGNSA. CDR3 length: 15 residues. V gave up 3 bases and J gave up 5 bases, with 15 bases separating them.

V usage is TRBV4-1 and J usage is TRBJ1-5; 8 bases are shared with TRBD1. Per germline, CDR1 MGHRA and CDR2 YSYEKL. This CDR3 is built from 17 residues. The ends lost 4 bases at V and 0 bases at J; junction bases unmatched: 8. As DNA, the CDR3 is TGCGCCAGCAGCCGTAGAGGGACAGGCAATAGCAATCAGCCCCAGCATTTT. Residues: CASSRRGTGNSNQPQHF.

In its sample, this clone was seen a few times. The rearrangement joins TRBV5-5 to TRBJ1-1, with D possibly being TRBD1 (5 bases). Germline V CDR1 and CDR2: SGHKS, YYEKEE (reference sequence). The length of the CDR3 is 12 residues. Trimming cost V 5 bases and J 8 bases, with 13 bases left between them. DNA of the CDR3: TGTGCCAGCAGGAGGGACGGATTGGAAGCTTTCTTT. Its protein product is CASRRDGLEAFF.

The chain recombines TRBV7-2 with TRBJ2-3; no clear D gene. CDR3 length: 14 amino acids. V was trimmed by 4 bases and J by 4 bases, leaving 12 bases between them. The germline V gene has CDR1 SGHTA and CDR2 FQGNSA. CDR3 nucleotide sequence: TGTGCCAGCAGCTCCCGGCTGAGCGCAGATACGCAGTATTTT. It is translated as CASSSRLSADTQYF.

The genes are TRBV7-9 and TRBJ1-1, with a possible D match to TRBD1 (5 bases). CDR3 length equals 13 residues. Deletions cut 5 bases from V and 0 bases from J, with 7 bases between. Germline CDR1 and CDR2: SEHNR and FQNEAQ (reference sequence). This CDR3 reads CASSRRVNTEAFF. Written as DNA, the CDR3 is TGTGCCAGCAGCCGCAGGGTGAACACTGAAGCTTTCTTT.

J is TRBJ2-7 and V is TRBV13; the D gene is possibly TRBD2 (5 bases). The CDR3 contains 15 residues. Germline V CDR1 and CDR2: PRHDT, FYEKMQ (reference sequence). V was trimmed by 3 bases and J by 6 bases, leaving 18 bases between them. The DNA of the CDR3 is TGTGCCAGCAGCTTCATTGACCCATCGAGCGGCGAGCAGTACTTC. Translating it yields CASSFIDPSSGEQYF.

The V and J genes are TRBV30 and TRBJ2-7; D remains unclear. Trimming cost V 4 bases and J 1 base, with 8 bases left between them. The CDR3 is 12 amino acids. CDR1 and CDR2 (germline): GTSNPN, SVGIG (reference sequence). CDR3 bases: TGTGCCTGGAACGGGTTGTCCTACGAGCAGTACTTC. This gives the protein CAWNGLSYEQYF.

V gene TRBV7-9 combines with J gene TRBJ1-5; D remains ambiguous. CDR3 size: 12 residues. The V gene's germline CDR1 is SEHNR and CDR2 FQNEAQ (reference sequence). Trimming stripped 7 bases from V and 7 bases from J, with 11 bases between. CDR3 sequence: CASTSGDQPQHF. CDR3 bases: TGTGCCAGCACCTCGGGAGACCAGCCCCAGCATTTT.

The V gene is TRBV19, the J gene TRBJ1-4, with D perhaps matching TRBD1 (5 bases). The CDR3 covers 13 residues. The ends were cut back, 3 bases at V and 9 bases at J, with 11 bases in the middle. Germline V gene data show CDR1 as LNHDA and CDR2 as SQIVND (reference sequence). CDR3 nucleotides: TGTGCCAGTAGTATTACGGGGGTAAAAAAACTGTTTTTT. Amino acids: CASSITGVKKLFF.

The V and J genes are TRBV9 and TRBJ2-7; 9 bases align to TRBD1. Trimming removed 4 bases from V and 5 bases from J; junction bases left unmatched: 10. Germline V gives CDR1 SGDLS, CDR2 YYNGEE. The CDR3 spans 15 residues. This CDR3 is CASSKARDRDHEQYF. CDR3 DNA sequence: TGTGCCAGCAGCAAAGCCCGGGACAGGGATCACGAGCAGTACTTC.

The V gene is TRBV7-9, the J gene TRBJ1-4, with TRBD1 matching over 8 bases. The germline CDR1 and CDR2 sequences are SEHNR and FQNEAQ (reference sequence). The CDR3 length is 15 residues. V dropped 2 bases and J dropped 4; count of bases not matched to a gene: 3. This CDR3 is CASSLTRGLNEKLFF. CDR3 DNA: TGTGCCAGCAGCTTAACCAGGGGGCTTAATGAAAAACTGTTTTTT.

CDR3 DNA sequence: TGTGCCAGCAGCCTTCGGGACAACTATGGCTACACCTTC. Its translation: CASSLRDNYGYTF. The V and J genes are TRBV3-1 (or the pseudogene TRBV3-2) and TRBJ1-2; TRBD1 is a possible D gene (5 bases). The CDR3 runs 13 residues. V lost 4 bases and J 2 bases, leaving 8 bases between the germline ends. Per the germline V gene, CDR1 is LGHDT and CDR2 is YNNKEL (reference sequence).

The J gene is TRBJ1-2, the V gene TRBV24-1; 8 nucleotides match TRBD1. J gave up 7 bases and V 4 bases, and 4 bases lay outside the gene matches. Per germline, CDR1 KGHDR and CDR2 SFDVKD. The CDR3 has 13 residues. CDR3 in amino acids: CATSDGQGGGYTF. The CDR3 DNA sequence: TGTGCCACCAGTGACGGACAGGGTGGTGGCTACACCTTC.